This passage covers 26 T cell receptor beta chains from one sample sequenced in a study of OX40 agonist ivuxolimab in advanced cancers. Profiled with immunoSEQ multiplex PCR; TCRdb holds only in-frame clones, not every one. Of roughly 61,000 clones in the sample, 75% to 90% were seen once. Specimen: CD4+ or CD8+ T cells sorted from blood, collected in a trial of the OX40 agonist ivuxolimab. All receptors derive from an adult with an advanced solid tumor such as melanoma, head and neck, liver or kidney cancer.

This chain connects TRBV19 to TRBJ1-5; no firm D call. This CDR3 region has 13 residues. Trimming took 7 bases from V and 3 from J, leaving 10 bases between them. In germline, CDR1 is LNHDA, CDR2 SQIVND (reference sequence). CDR3 nucleotide sequence: TGTGCCAGTAATGAGCGGAACAATCAGCCCCAGCATTTT. This encodes CASNERNNQPQHF. Complete variable domain (other parts from reference TRBV19 and TRBJ1-5): DGGITQSPKYLFRKEGQNVTLSCEQNLNHDAMYWYRQDPGQGLRLIYYSQIVNDFQKGDIAEGYSVSREKKESFPLTVTSAQKNPTAFYLCASNERNNQPQHFGDGTRLSIL.

The chain employs TRBV7-2 and TRBJ2-3; D remains ambiguous. CDR3 length: 15 residues. V lost 5 bases to trimming and J lost 4 bases, with 16 bases between them. Germline V gene lookup returns CDR1 SGHTA and CDR2 FQGNSA. CDR3 sequence reads: CASSLYSNGADTQYF. CDR3 bases: TGTGCCAGCAGCCTATACTCCAATGGGGCAGATACGCAGTATTTT.

The table lists this clone with a few counts. J is TRBJ2-7 and V is TRBV19, with 11 bases fitting TRBD1. Germline V lookup: CDR1 LNHDA, CDR2 SQIVND (reference sequence). The CDR3 extends over 14 amino acids. V gave up 7 bases and J gave up 6 bases; unmatched junction bases: 8. The CDR3 region is CASTPTGTGGEQYF. Here the CDR3 DNA reads TGTGCCAGTACCCCGACCGGGACAGGGGGCGAGCAGTACTTC. Supplemented by reference TRBV19 and TRBJ2-7, the full variable domain reads DGGITQSPKYLFRKEGQNVTLSCEQNLNHDAMYWYRQDPGQGLRLIYYSQIVNDFQKGDIAEGYSVSREKKESFPLTVTSAQKNPTAFYLCASTPTGTGGEQYFGPGTRLTVT.

The chain carries TRBV18 and TRBJ2-7; D is unresolved. There are 15 residues in the CDR3. CDR1 is KGHSH, CDR2 LQKENI, per germline. Trimming pared 6 bases from V and 3 bases from J, leaving 18 bases between. CDR3 bases: TGTGCCAGCTCCCCCGCCTGGACGGAGAGCTACGAGCAGTACTTC. Amino acids: CASSPAWTESYEQYF.

The rearrangement links TRBV6-1 to TRBJ2-3; 8 bases are shared with TRBD2. The germline V gene encodes CDR1 MNHNS and CDR2 SASEGT. J gave up 3 bases and V 5 bases, and 4 bases lay outside the gene matches. The CDR3 spans 14 residues. CDR3 sequence (DNA): TGTGCCAGCAGTCCGGGACTAGGAACAGATACGCAGTATTTT. It yields the protein CASSPGLGTDTQYF.

This clone was recorded only once. The V gene is TRBV5-1, the J gene TRBJ2-7; maybe TRBD1 (6 bases). Trimming cost V 0 bases and J 2 bases, with 15 bases left between them. Per the germline V gene, CDR1 is SGHRS and CDR2 is YFSETQ. The CDR3 runs to 16 residues. The CDR3 DNA sequence: TGCGCCAGCAGCTTGGCGAACCGACAGGCCACCTACGAGCAGTACTTC. This sequence encodes CASSLANRQATYEQYF. The full variable domain, its missing parts supplied by reference TRBV5-1 and TRBJ2-7, is KAGVTQTPRYLIKTRGQQVTLSCSPISGHRSVSWYQQTPGQGLQFLFEYFSETQRNKGNFPGRFSGRQFSNSRSEMNVSTLELGDSALYLCASSLANRQATYEQYFGPGTRLTVT.

The chain has TRBV19 and TRBJ1-1, with a weak D call TRBD1 (6 bases). The CDR3 is 13 amino acids. The V and J ends lost 4 bases and 1 base respectively, with 7 bases between them. Germline V gene sequence: CDR1 LNHDA, CDR2 SQIVND (reference sequence). CDR3 bases: TGTGCCAGTAGTAGGGGGCAGAACACTGAAGCTTTCTTT. Protein: CASSRGQNTEAFF. The whole variable domain, filled in from reference TRBV19 and TRBJ1-1, reads DGGITQSPKYLFRKEGQNVTLSCEQNLNHDAMYWYRQDPGQGLRLIYYSQIVNDFQKGDIAEGYSVSREKKESFPLTVTSAQKNPTAFYLCASSRGQNTEAFFGQGTRLTVV.

The chain links TRBV20-1 to TRBJ2-5, with unresolved D. Germline CDR1 and CDR2: DFQATT and SNEGSKA (reference sequence). The V end lost 6 bases, the J end lost 7 bases, and 12 bases lay between the germline ends. The CDR3 runs to 11 residues. The CDR3 bases are TGCAGTGCCCCCCGATCAGGGACCCAGTACTTC. Translation: CSAPRSGTQYF.

V and J are TRBV15 and TRBJ2-5; 7 bases fit TRBD2. The CDR3 runs 16 residues. Germline CDR1 LNHNV, CDR2 YYDKDF (reference sequence). With 0 bases clipped from V and 5 bases from J, the junction kept 9 bases outside the gene matches. The CDR3 here is CATSREGGGGGETQYF. Here the CDR3 DNA reads TGTGCCACCAGCAGAGAGGGCGGCGGGGGAGGGGAGACCCAGTACTTC.

The V and J genes are TRBV28 and TRBJ1-6; 7 bases match TRBD1. Germline CDR1 MDHEN, CDR2 SYDVKM. J gave up 4 bases and V 5 bases, and 11 bases lay outside the gene matches. The CDR3 is 17 amino acids. As DNA, the CDR3 is TGTGCCAGCAGTACAACCGCTCCGGGACAGTATAATTCACCCCTCCACTTT. This translates into CASSTTAPGQYNSPLHF. Full variable domain (rest looked up from reference TRBV28 and TRBJ1-6): DVKVTQSSRYLVKRTGEKVFLECVQDMDHENMFWYRQDPGLGLRLIYFSYDVKMKEKGDIPEGYSVSREKKERFSLILESASTNQTSMYLCASSTTAPGQYNSPLHFGNGTRLTVT.

This chain joins TRBV5-1 and TRBJ2-1; 8 bases align to TRBD2. The germline gives CDR1 SGHRS, CDR2 YFSETQ. Trimming cost V 4 bases and J 6 bases; bases outside gene matches: 3. There are 13 residues in the CDR3. Here the CDR3 DNA reads TGCGCCAGCAGCACCCTAGCGGGCAATGAGCAGTTCTTC. The encoded protein is CASSTLAGNEQFF.

This rearrangement joins TRBV10-3 to TRBJ1-3, with 9 nucleotides matching TRBD1. The CDR3 spans 16 residues. The germline V gene has CDR1 ENHRY and CDR2 SYGVKD. V trimming: 8 bases; J trimming: 0 bases; junction bases outside the gene matches: 8. CDR3 loop: CAIGGQGRGSGNTIYF. In DNA form, the CDR3 reads TGTGCCATCGGGGGACAGGGCCGAGGCTCTGGAAACACCATATATTTT.

J is TRBJ2-7 and V is TRBV5-4; TRBD1 matches 10 bases. Per the germline V gene, CDR1 is SGHNT and CDR2 is YYREEE (reference sequence). This CDR3 comprises 15 residues. Losses at the gene ends were 2 bases for V and 6 bases for J; bases not matched to a gene: 8. In nucleotides, the CDR3 is TGTGCCAGCAGCTTTGACAGGGGGCTATACAGCGAGCAGTACTTC. This encodes CASSFDRGLYSEQYF.

This chain connects TRBV20-1 to TRBJ2-7; D is uncertain. Germline V CDR1 and CDR2: DFQATT, SNEGSKA (reference sequence). The CDR3 loop spans 11 amino acids. V lost 6 bases, J lost 6 bases, and 12 bases lay in between. CDR3 DNA sequence: TGCAGTGCCTTGGTCGGTTTCGAGCAGTACTTC. The encoded protein is CSALVGFEQYF.

V usage is TRBV7-2 and J usage is TRBJ2-3; 8 nucleotides align to TRBD2. With V trimmed by 7 bases and J by 4 bases, 13 bases remained unmatched. The CDR3 has 16 residues. In germline, CDR1 is SGHTA, CDR2 FQGNSA. The CDR3 nucleotides read TGTGCCAGCACCATCTTAAGCGGGAGTCCAGCAGATACGCAGTATTTT. This sequence encodes CASTILSGSPADTQYF. The whole variable domain, remainder taken from reference TRBV7-2 and TRBJ2-3, is GAGVSQSPSNKVTEKGKDVELRCDPISGHTALYWYRQSLGQGLEFLIYFQGNSAPDKSGLPSDRFSAERTGGSVSTLTIQRTQQEDSAVYLCASTILSGSPADTQYFGPGTRLTVL.

This rearrangement joins TRBV9 to TRBJ2-4; D may be TRBD1 (6 bases). The CDR3 covers 15 residues. Germline loops: CDR1 SGDLS, CDR2 YYNGEE. Between the trimmed V and J ends, which lost 3 bases and 5 bases, there was a span of 15 bases. CDR3 in DNA: TGTGCCAGCAGCGAGAGCGCAGGGGTCGAAAACATTCAGTACTTC. Amino acids: CASSESAGVENIQYF.

The chain is built from TRBV7-2 and TRBJ2-1, with TRBD1 matching over 7 bases. Germline-derived CDR1 and CDR2 are SGHTA and FQGNSA. The CDR3 runs to 15 residues. After removal of 6 bases from V and 4 bases from J, the junction contained 9 bases not matched to a gene. CDR3 DNA: TGTGCCAGCAGGCTTAGCCGACAGGGTTACAATGAGCAGTTCTTC. Protein product: CASRLSRQGYNEQFF. Combining the CDR3 with reference TRBV7-2 and TRBJ2-1 gives the whole variable domain GAGVSQSPSNKVTEKGKDVELRCDPISGHTALYWYRQSLGQGLEFLIYFQGNSAPDKSGLPSDRFSAERTGGSVSTLTIQRTQQEDSAVYLCASRLSRQGYNEQFFGPGTRLTVL.

CDR3 residues: CASSVGASFSYNEQFF. CDR3 DNA sequence: TGTGCCAGCAGCGTAGGGGCTAGTTTCTCCTACAATGAGCAGTTCTTC. This chain uses TRBV9 with TRBJ2-1; D is uncertain. This CDR3 region has 16 residues. Between the trimmed V and J ends, which lost 0 bases and 0 bases, there was a span of 10 bases. The germline CDR1 and CDR2 sequences are SGDLS and YYNGEE. Full variable domain (outside the CDR3, taken from reference TRBV9 and TRBJ2-1): DSGVTQTPKHLITATGQRVTLRCSPRSGDLSVYWYQQSLDQGLQFLIQYYNGEERAKGNILERFSAQQFPDLHSELNLSSLELGDSALYFCASSVGASFSYNEQFFGPGTRLTVL.

This clone was seen a single time. The CDR3 DNA reads as TGTGCCAGTACTGCGACTAGCAGGAGAGGGGCAGCCAACGAGCAGTACTTC. This encodes CASTATSRRGAANEQYF. The V gene is TRBV19, the J gene TRBJ2-7, with 7 bases fitting TRBD2. CDR1 is LNHDA, CDR2 SQIVND, per germline (reference sequence). The CDR3 is made up of 17 amino acids. J lost 5 bases, V lost 7 bases, and 20 bases had no gene match.

V gene TRBV9 combines with J gene TRBJ2-1; unclear D gene. V was clipped by 3 bases and J by 0 bases, with 13 bases between them. This CDR3 has 16 residues. Germline V gene data show CDR1 as SGDLS and CDR2 as YYNGEE. This chain's CDR3 is CASSGDRLSSYNEQFF. CDR3 bases: TGTGCCAGCAGCGGAGATAGGCTGAGCTCCTACAATGAGCAGTTCTTC.

The chain has TRBV7-8 and TRBJ1-6; D remains ambiguous. V lost 0 bases and J 9 bases, leaving 15 bases between the germline ends. The CDR3 is 16 amino acids. Germline V CDR1 and CDR2: SGHVS, FQNEAQ. CDR3 sequence reads: CASSLALDPGGSPLHF. The CDR3 nucleotides are TGTGCCAGCAGCTTAGCCCTAGACCCAGGAGGTTCACCCCTCCACTTT. The full variable domain, rest sourced from reference TRBV7-8 and TRBJ1-6, is GAGVSQSPRYKVAKRGQDVALRCDPISGHVSLFWYQQALGQGPEFLTYFQNEAQLDKSGLPSDRFFAERPEGSVSTLKIQRTQQEDSAVYLCASSLALDPGGSPLHFGNGTRLTVT.

The chain uses TRBV29-1 and TRBJ2-5; 8 positions agree with TRBD1. Per the germline V gene, CDR1 is SQVTM and CDR2 is ANQGSEA. The CDR3 is made up of 14 amino acids. J lost 0 bases, V lost 3 bases, and 3 bases had no gene match. The CDR3 region is CSVDGDRYQETQYF. The CDR3 DNA reads TGCAGCGTTGATGGGGACAGGTACCAAGAGACCCAGTACTTC.

The V call is TRBV6-1, the J call TRBJ1-1; D call uncertain. V dropped 6 bases and J dropped 0 bases, with 8 bases sitting between them. CDR3 size: 13 residues. Germline CDR1 reads MNHNS; CDR2 reads SASEGT. Here the CDR3 DNA reads TGTGCCAGCAGAAGGGAGATGAACACTGAAGCTTTCTTT. Its protein is CASRREMNTEAFF.

This chain links TRBV9 with TRBJ1-1; the match to TRBD1 covers 11 bases. J was trimmed by 4 bases and V by 1 base; bases with no gene match: 9. Germline CDR1 reads SGDLS; CDR2 reads YYNGEE. This CDR3 spans 17 amino acids. The CDR3 reads CASSVNPIGTGGTEAFF. The CDR3 DNA sequence: TGTGCCAGCAGCGTAAATCCGATCGGGACAGGGGGCACTGAAGCTTTCTTT.

This clone has just a few counts. V gene TRBV5-8 combines with J gene TRBJ1-1; the D is unclear. Germline lookup yields CDR1 SGHTS and CDR2 YDEGEE. The CDR3 length is 13 residues. V shed 2 bases and J shed 1 base, with 6 bases lying between them. CDR3 bases: TGTGCCAGCAGCTTCACGGAGAACACTGAAGCTTTCTTT. The encoded protein is CASSFTENTEAFF. The variable domain in full, with the rest retrieved from reference TRBV5-8 and TRBJ1-1, is EAGVTQSPTHLIKTRGQQATLRCSPISGHTSVYWYQQALGLGLQFLLWYDEGEERNRGNFPPRFSGRQFPNYSSELNVNALELEDSALYLCASSFTENTEAFFGQGTRLTVV.

The chain carries TRBV6-1 and TRBJ1-1; tentatively, D is TRBD1 (5 bases). The CDR3 has 15 residues. Per the germline V gene, CDR1 is MNHNS and CDR2 is SASEGT. Trimming shortened V by 2 bases and J by 4 bases, and 14 bases separated the two germline ends. The CDR3 is CASSELSLQGTEAFF. In DNA form, the CDR3 reads TGTGCCAGCAGTGAACTATCTTTGCAGGGCACTGAAGCTTTCTTT.